This TCR beta chain was captured by sequencing in a study of T cells in Graves' hyperthyroidism and ophthalmopathy. There were TCR beta CDR3 regions amplified from RNA transcripts. Primed by the HTBI set, a first-round RT-PCR was run on the TCR CDR3. From the multiplex PCR reads, TCRdb called clonotypes with MiXCR, one entry per CDR3 protein. Altogether about 740,000 distinct CDR3 sequences are present, 11% to 15% being singletons, with the ten largest covering 10% to 13%. This clonotype was found many times. V gave up 3 bases and J gave up 6 bases; unmatched junction bases: 7. The CDR3 length is 14 residues. Germline V lookup: CDR1 MDHEN, CDR2 SYDVKM.

This TCR was recovered from a woman aged 18-35 years with Graves' hyperthyroidism. Specimen: blood. The rearrangement uses TRBV28 and TRBJ1-2; 7 bases align to TRBD1. The DNA for the CDR3 is TGTGCCAGCAGTTTTCGAGGGGGCGATGATGGCTACACCTTC. The encoded protein is CASSFRGGDDGYTF.